This passage covers 12 T cell receptor beta chains from one sample sequenced in a study of long-term antiretroviral therapy in people with HIV (dated by TCRdb to the early 2020s). The immunoSEQ hsTCRB v3.0 assay was used at survey level resolution to sequence the TRB variable region. TCRdb stores this immuneACCESS table with in-frame sequences only. Part of the clones is absent; in the studies checked, under half of the shortfall reflects unresolved V genes, and no reason is known for the rest. Present in this sample are about 15,000 clones, roughly 80% of which were seen just once. Of the sample, 14% is held by the ten largest clones. The sequencing used unsorted PBMCs, collected 1.2 years before starting antiretroviral therapy. The receptors were sampled from a man aged 25 to 40 with HIV.

The chain links TRBV7-9 to TRBJ1-1; D not certain. The CDR3 is made up of 14 amino acids. V was cut by 3 bases and J by 2 bases, with 10 bases left in between. Germline V gene lookup returns CDR1 SEHNR and CDR2 FQNEAQ (reference sequence). CDR3 amino acids: CASSFTPVNTEAFF. The CDR3 nucleotides read TGTGCCAGCAGCTTTACTCCAGTTAACACTGAAGCTTTCTTT.

This chain uses TRBV11-1 with TRBJ2-5; the D is unclear. Trimming left V 2 bases short and J 5 bases short, with 6 bases between. The CDR3 totals 12 residues. Germline assignment: CDR1 SGHAT and CDR2 FQDESV (reference sequence). Here the CDR3 reads CASSLSSETQYF. CDR3 nucleotide sequence: TGTGCCAGCAGCTTAAGTTCCGAGACCCAGTACTTC.

The chain is built from TRBV7-2 and TRBJ2-1; the D is unclear. Trimming took 5 bases from V and 10 from J, leaving 9 bases between them. The CDR3 is 11 amino acids. From germline, CDR1 is SGHTA and CDR2 FQGNSA. In DNA form, the CDR3 reads TGTGCCAGCAGCACTTACAGCGAGCAGTTCTTC. It encodes CASSTYSEQFF. The full variable domain, rest sourced from reference TRBV7-2 and TRBJ2-1, is GAGVSQSPSNKVTEKGKDVELRCDPISGHTALYWYRQSLGQGLEFLIYFQGNSAPDKSGLPSDRFSAERTGGSVSTLTIQRTQQEDSAVYLCASSTYSEQFFGPGTRLTVL.

Only a few counts were recorded for this clone. The chain carries TRBV4-3 and TRBJ1-2; TRBD1 aligns across 7 bases. Germline CDR1 LGHNA, CDR2 YSLEER. With 0 bases clipped from V and 1 base from J, the junction kept 8 bases outside the gene matches. The CDR3 runs 17 residues. DNA for the CDR3: TGCGCCAGCAGCCAAGAGTGGCCGGACAGGATTAACTATGGCTACACCTTC. Translated: CASSQEWPDRINYGYTF.

The rearrangement links TRBV30 to TRBJ2-4; 7 positions match TRBD2. In germline, CDR1 is GTSNPN, CDR2 SVGIG (reference sequence). V was clipped by 0 bases and J by 1 base; unmatched bases: 9. The CDR3 is 17 residues long. The CDR3 loop reads CAWSVNTGGSAKNIQYF. The CDR3, as DNA: TGTGCCTGGAGTGTAAACACGGGAGGATCGGCCAAAAACATTCAGTACTTC.

V and J are TRBV5-1 and TRBJ1-2, with 7 bases matching TRBD1. Germline assignment: CDR1 SGHRS and CDR2 YFSETQ. Trimming removed 5 bases from V and 7 bases from J; junction bases left unmatched: 17. There are 16 residues in the CDR3. The CDR3 sequence is CASSPGTASLLGGYTF. The CDR3 DNA reads as TGCGCCAGCAGTCCAGGGACAGCCAGTCTGCTAGGTGGCTACACCTTC.

This clone is labeled medium-sized (0.01 to 0.1%). J is TRBJ2-7 and V is TRBV4-1; D possibly corresponds to TRBD1 (5 bases). The CDR3 sequence is 16 residues long. CDR1 MGHRA and CDR2 YSYEKL come from the germline V gene. V gave up 4 bases and J gave up 3 bases, with 19 bases separating them. CDR3 amino acids: CASSPMTLGQGYEQYF. CDR3 bases: TGCGCCAGCAGCCCTATGACCCTGGGGCAGGGCTACGAGCAGTACTTC.

This chain links TRBV18 with TRBJ2-7; D possibly corresponds to TRBD1 (6 bases). Looked up from germline, CDR1 is KGHSH and CDR2 is LQKENI. This CDR3 has 13 amino acids. V was cut by 5 bases and J by 0 bases, with 8 bases left in between. The DNA of the CDR3 is TGTGCCAGCTCATGGGGGCTCTCCTACGAGCAGTACTTC. This translates into CASSWGLSYEQYF.

The chain employs TRBV19 and TRBJ2-1; a possible D gene is TRBD2 (5 bases). The CDR3 runs 15 residues. Germline loops: CDR1 LNHDA, CDR2 SQIVND (reference sequence). Trimming removed 10 bases at V and 6 bases at J, with 22 bases between. In DNA, the CDR3 is TGTGCCACCACTCCCGGGGAGTCCCCAAGCAATGAGCAGTTCTTC. This gives the protein CATTPGESPSNEQFF.

J is TRBJ2-7 and V is TRBV19; TRBD1 or TRBD2 may be the D gene (6 bases each). The CDR3 runs 13 residues. The ends were cut back, 5 bases at V and 6 bases at J, with 14 bases in the middle. CDR1 LNHDA and CDR2 SQIVND come from the germline V gene (reference sequence). This CDR3 reads CASSHLEGVEQYF. The CDR3 region has the DNA TGTGCCAGTAGTCACTTGGAGGGGGTCGAGCAGTACTTC.

On this clone itself: Distinct nucleotide sequences in the sample also encode this CDR3. This sequence joins TRBV7-8 and TRBJ2-7; TRBD2 agrees at 8 bases. Germline assignment: CDR1 SGHVS and CDR2 FQNEAQ. The CDR3 spans 15 residues. The ends lost 3 bases at V and 0 bases at J; junction bases unmatched: 4. The CDR3 DNA reads TGTGCCAGCAGCTTCAGCGGGGGTCCCTCCTACGAGCAGTACTTC. Translated, it gives CASSFSGGPSYEQYF.

The CDR3 spells CASSLGARDSGYTF. The CDR3 DNA reads as TGTGCCAGCAGCTTAGGAGCCAGGGACTCTGGCTACACCTTC. This chain connects TRBV7-9 to TRBJ1-2; possible D gene TRBD1, 5 bases. The V gene's germline CDR1 is SEHNR and CDR2 FQNEAQ (reference sequence). V lost 1 base and J lost 7, with 13 bases in between. The CDR3 length is 14 residues.